Each of the 11 T cell receptor beta chains below was sequenced from the same sample in a study of human thymus T cells. Resections were taken during corrective heart surgery, and the thymus tissue came from these. Profiling relied on immunoSEQ multiplex PCR, and the TCRdb table lists in-frame clones only, not all of them. Among tens of thousands of clones listed, 85% to 95% were seen once. Sequenced: thymus tissue. The source is a girl in the first two years of life with a congenital heart defect but otherwise immunologically healthy.

The genes are TRBV10-3 and TRBJ2-4; D remains unclear. The ends were cut back, 0 bases at V and 0 bases at J, with 6 bases in the middle. CDR3 length equals 15 residues. In germline, CDR1 is ENHRY, CDR2 SYGVKD. The CDR3 nucleotides read TGTGCCATCAGTGAGTCCGGAATAGCCAAAAACATTCAGTACTTC. Translating it yields CAISESGIAKNIQYF.

This clone has a single count. CDR3 sequence: CASSSQGTNTEAFF. DNA of the CDR3: TGTGCCAGCAGTTCACAGGGGACGAACACTGAAGCTTTCTTT. The chain carries TRBV27 and TRBJ1-1; 7 bases align to TRBD1. V trimming: 4 bases; J trimming: 1 base; junction bases outside the gene matches: 3. This CDR3 is built from 14 residues. Germline-derived CDR1 and CDR2 are MNHEY and SMNVEV (reference sequence).

The V call is TRBV9, the J call TRBJ2-1, with a tentative D call TRBD1 (5 bases). CDR1 is SGDLS and CDR2 is YYNGEE in the germline V gene. The CDR3 has 16 residues. V was cut by 0 bases and J by 7 bases, with 17 bases left in between. The DNA for the CDR3 is TGTGCCAGCAGCGTAGGGGGCCCACTCAAGACGAATGAGCAGTTCTTC. Translated: CASSVGGPLKTNEQFF.

The J gene is TRBJ2-2, the V gene TRBV19; possibly TRBD2 for D (5 bases). CDR3 length: 20 amino acids. V was shortened by 5 bases and J by 1 base, with 26 bases between the two germline ends. The germline V gene has CDR1 LNHDA and CDR2 SQIVND (reference sequence). The DNA of the CDR3 is TGTGCCAGTAGTCCCCTCGCGGGTTTAAAGCCCTTCCGGAACACCGGGGAGCTGTTTTTT. Translating gives CASSPLAGLKPFRNTGELFF.

This clone was found a few times. The V call is TRBV10-1, the J call TRBJ1-1; no clear D gene. The CDR3 is 14 amino acids. The germline V gene encodes CDR1 WNHNN and CDR2 SYGVQD (reference sequence). The V gene lost 3 bases and the J gene lost 4 bases, with 12 bases spanning the gap. The chain's CDR3 is CASSEEGDGTEAFF. As DNA, the CDR3 is TGCGCCAGCAGTGAAGAGGGTGACGGCACTGAAGCTTTCTTT.

The chain couples TRBV9 to TRBJ1-1; D ambiguous. Germline CDR1 reads SGDLS; CDR2 reads YYNGEE. This CDR3 contains 13 residues. V was cut by 0 bases and J by 3 bases, with 6 bases left in between. The CDR3 DNA is TGTGCCAGCAGCGTAGCTAGGCACACTGAAGCTTTCTTT. It specifies CASSVARHTEAFF.

This clone was seen just once. The rearrangement uses TRBV29-1 and TRBJ2-5; D is perhaps TRBD2 (6 bases). From germline, CDR1 is SQVTM and CDR2 ANQGSEA. The CDR3 sequence is 12 residues long. Trimming left V 7 bases short and J 1 base short, with 10 bases between. The CDR3 DNA is TGCAGCGCCCCGGGAGTCCAAGAGACCCAGTACTTC. Protein: CSAPGVQETQYF. The variable domain in full, with the rest retrieved from reference TRBV29-1 and TRBJ2-5, is SAVISQKPSRDICQRGTSLTIQCQVDSQVTMMFWYRQQPGQSLTLIATANQGSEATYESGFVIDKFPISRPNLTFSTLTVSNMSPEDSSIYLCSAPGVQETQYFGPGTRLLVL.

The gene calls are TRBV21-1 and TRBJ2-7; the table calls TRBD1, which could not be checked here. TRBV21-1 is noted as a pseudogene. CDR3 length: 18 residues. CDR3 bases: TGTGCCAGCAGCCCAAATAAGGGTAGGGACAGGTCCTCCTACGAGCAGTACTTC. As protein: CASSPNKGRDRSSYEQYF.

This clone has just one count. V and J are TRBV7-2 and TRBJ2-7; D is perhaps TRBD1 or TRBD2 (5 bases each). The germline gives CDR1 SGHTA, CDR2 FQGNSA. V was cut by 2 bases and J by 3 bases, with 20 bases left in between. The CDR3 totals 17 residues. The CDR3 protein is CASSLKWSGTGGYEQYF. Written as DNA, the CDR3 is TGTGCCAGCAGCTTAAAGTGGAGTGGGACGGGCGGCTACGAGCAGTACTTC. Variable domain in full (rest from reference TRBV7-2 and TRBJ2-7): GAGVSQSPSNKVTEKGKDVELRCDPISGHTALYWYRQSLGQGLEFLIYFQGNSAPDKSGLPSDRFSAERTGGSVSTLTIQRTQQEDSAVYLCASSLKWSGTGGYEQYFGPGTRLTVT.

This clone appeared once. The genes are TRBV29-1 and TRBJ1-2; possibly TRBD1 for D (5 bases). The V end was cut by 4 bases, the J end by 3 bases, with 6 bases between. The CDR3 sequence is 11 residues long. The germline CDR1 and CDR2 sequences are SQVTM and ANQGSEA. DNA of the CDR3: TGCAGCGTTGCGGGGGACTATGGCTACACCTTC. It is translated as CSVAGDYGYTF. The whole variable domain, filled in from reference TRBV29-1 and TRBJ1-2, reads SAVISQKPSRDICQRGTSLTIQCQVDSQVTMMFWYRQQPGQSLTLIATANQGSEATYESGFVIDKFPISRPNLTFSTLTVSNMSPEDSSIYLCSVAGDYGYTFGSGTRLTVV.

The chain recombines TRBV5-1 with TRBJ2-1, with TRBD2 identical over 8 bases. Germline CDR1 is SGHRS and CDR2 is YFSETQ. The CDR3 runs 17 residues. V lost 4 bases to trimming and J lost 6 bases; unmatched junction nucleotides: 15. The CDR3 region has the DNA TGCGCCAGCAGCCAAGCCCTTCGAGCGGGAGCTATCAATGAGCAGTTCTTC. It yields the protein CASSQALRAGAINEQFF.